This T cell receptor (beta chain) derives from a study of graft-versus-host responses after intestinal transplantation. Study as a whole: All recipients were transplanted with multivisceral, liver-intestinal, or isolated intestinal grafts. Each patient got anti-thymocyte globulin induction, then tacrolimus and steroids for about 3 years.

Assay: immunoSEQ multiplex PCR; the TCRdb copy retains only in-frame clones and omits some. This table has over 85,000 clones, 90% to 95% appearing once. As to this clone: Its antigen remains unidentified.

Findings and limits, study-wide: High graft-versus-host to host-versus-graft clonal ratios were seen in allografts of patients with graft-donor T cell macrochimerism.

This CDR3 is built from 14 residues. CDR1 is LNHDA and CDR2 is SQIVND in the germline V gene (reference sequence). Between the trimmed V and J ends, which lost 0 bases and 4 bases, there was a span of 9 bases. This clonotype was sampled from a human donor who received an intestinal transplant. The specimen comprised unstimulated CD8+ T cells sorted from spleen or lymph node cells, sampled before intestinal transplant. The rearrangement uses TRBV19 and TRBJ1-2; D perhaps matches TRBD1 (5 bases). The CDR3: CASSIDQGTYGYTF. CDR3 nucleotides: TGTGCCAGTAGTATAGATCAAGGGACCTATGGCTACACCTTC. The variable domain in full, completed from reference TRBV19 and TRBJ1-2, reads DGGITQSPKYLFRKEGQNVTLSCEQNLNHDAMYWYRQDPGQGLRLIYYSQIVNDFQKGDIAEGYSVSREKKESFPLTVTSAQKNPTAFYLCASSIDQGTYGYTFGSGTRLTVV.